The clone carrying this TCR beta chain was detected a few times. Antigen: not known. Germline V gene sequence: CDR1 SGHVS, CDR2 FNYEAQ. The junction had 10 bases not matched to a gene; V was cut back by 0 bases and J by 7 bases. The CDR3 sequence is 17 residues long. Healthy Caucasians, and only they, were the donors. The record originates from a study of identical twins. Study-level results: Models came in too low on out-of-frame TCR alpha sharing in monozygotic twins. Out-of-frame alpha sequences common to twins exhibited an excess of low generation probability.

The authors used template switching to add a universal primer site and gave cDNA unique molecular identifiers. Each CDR3 protein is one row after TCRdb ran MiXCR on the 5' RACE reads. Of 640,000 or so distinct CDR3 sequences listed, around 6% were seen once; the top ten hold roughly 1.8%. The receptor was isolated from a man aged 18 to 30 in good health. Sequencing used naive T cells sorted from blood. The chain uses TRBV7-6 and TRBJ2-2; 8 positions agree with TRBD2. In nucleotides, the CDR3 is TGTGCCAGCAGCTTAGCGGGGCCGGGAGGGCCTGGCGGGGAGCTGTTTTTT. Amino acids: CASSLAGPGGPGGELFF.